This TCR beta chain was obtained from a study of regulatory T cells in long-lasting Graves disease. Specified time point: newly diagnosed GD, antithyroid drugs for less than 3 months. PBMC RNA served as the TCR library source. American Thyroid Association guidelines defined how Graves' disease was diagnosed. In this sample, this clonotype turned up many times. For TCR beta, libraries came from iRepertoire HTBI primers and Arm-PCR of CDR3 regions. TCRdb recomputed calls from the multiplex PCR reads with MiXCR, one row per CDR3 protein. The sample has about 540,000 distinct CDR3 sequences, roughly 13% seen once; the top ten hold roughly 10%. V shed 5 bases, J shed 5 bases, and the junction held 20 bases outside the gene matches. The CDR3 length is 20 residues. Per germline, CDR1 SGHAT and CDR2 FQNNGV. The data also belong to a second study, concerning T cells in Graves' hyperthyroidism and ophthalmopathy. That paper notes: Hyperthyroidism, newly diagnosed and lasting under 2 months, affected patients aged 18 to 65. RT-PCR in the first round (using the HTBI primer set) targeted the TCR CDR3.

The sequence derives from a man aged 25 to 45 with Graves disease. The material was peripheral blood mononuclear cells (PBMCs), obtained at new diagnosis, from a patient treated with antithyroid drugs. The V and J genes are TRBV11-2 and TRBJ2-3, with 12 bases fitting TRBD2. The DNA of the CDR3 is TGTGCCAGCAGCCCAAGCGCCCTTCCTAGCGGGAGGGCCCAAGGAGATACGCAGTATTTT. Translating it yields CASSPSALPSGRAQGDTQYF. Full variable domain (rest looked up from reference TRBV11-2 and TRBJ2-3): EAGVAQSPRYKIIEKRQSVAFWCNPISGHATLYWYQQILGQGPKLLIQFQNNGVVDDSQLPKDRFSAERLKGVDSTLKIQPAKLEDSAVYLCASSPSALPSGRAQGDTQYFGPGTRLTVL.